This T cell receptor (beta chain) is drawn from a study of shared clonotypes between healthy human individuals. Study context: For every donor, three CD4 naive, three CD4 memory, two CD8 naive and one CD8 memory plates were used. Study results and caveats: The genetic and exposure-history diversity represented was limited by few donors.

The naive CD8 population came from CD45RO-negative cells selected for CCR7, without terminally differentiated effector memory CD45RA+ cells. V lost 0 bases and J 1 base, leaving 13 bases between the germline ends. The germline gives CDR1 SGHRS, CDR2 YFSETQ. The CDR3 is 16 amino acids. On sorted subsets, replicate PCRs used about 200 ng DNA, or 25,000 to 35,000 T cell genomes. The assay was immunoSEQ multiplex PCR, and TCRdb's table has in-frame clones only and misses some. Among millions of clones listed, over 85% were seen once. This clone was counted once. As yet, its antigen is unknown. The TCR was taken from a man between 18 and 35 years old in good health. V gene TRBV5-1 combines with J gene TRBJ2-5; D tentatively reads TRBD1 or TRBD2 (6 bases each). The sequencing input was naive CD8+ T cells sorted from blood. In nucleotides, the CDR3 is TGCGCCAGCAGCTTGGCCGAGGGGGGACTCCAAGAGACCCAGTACTTC. Translating gives CASSLAEGGLQETQYF.